This TCR beta chain was sequenced during a study of blood T cell repertoires in COVID-19. Background on the study: Both acute and convalescent COVID-19 samples were obtained from the United States, Italy and Spain.

Clinical history reported by participants formed the basis on which cohorts were assigned. Losses at the gene ends were 4 bases for V and 4 bases for J; bases not matched to a gene: 2. CDR1 is SGHTA, CDR2 FQGTGA, per germline. CDR3 length equals 13 residues. Study processing details: Reference gene primer amplification gave nucleated cell count estimates. Clones were read by immunoSEQ multiplex PCR, and TCRdb kept only the in-frame ones, dropping some. D and trimming were read from the DNA, whereas the V and J calls and clone size are those reported in that table. Of some 200,000 clones in the sample, around 83% were seen once.

The source is a woman aged 40 to 50 with acute COVID-19. The gene calls are TRBV7-3 and TRBJ2-5, with TRBD2 matching 8 bases. Sequenced: PBMCs or T cells enriched from blood (not recorded which). The chain's CDR3 is CASSSGLGETQYF. CDR3 nucleotide sequence: TGTGCCAGCAGCTCGGGACTAGGAGAGACCCAGTACTTC.